The present T cell receptor beta chain was sequenced within a study of blood T cell repertoires in COVID-19. Generated by immunoSEQ multiplex PCR, the TCRdb table keeps only in-frame clones and is missing some. The data show around 240,000 clones, approximately 85% seen once. This CDR3 comprises 13 residues. V lost 2 bases and J 7 bases, leaving 12 bases between the germline ends. Germline CDR1 is SGHNT and CDR2 is YYREEE (reference sequence). This clone showed up just once. The sample was peripheral blood. The chain uses TRBV5-4 and TRBJ1-2; maybe TRBD1 (6 bases). The source is a man aged 40-50 years with acute or convalescent COVID-19. DNA of the CDR3: TGTGCCAGCAGCTTAACAGGGTCTGGTGGCTACACCTTC. Its protein is CASSLTGSGGYTF.